The 18 T cell receptor beta chains given below trace back to one sample, sequenced in a study of memory CD4+ T cells and cytomegalovirus serostatus (dated by TCRdb to about 2019). Receptor libraries were prepared by the immunoSEQ multiplex PCR assay. In its TCRdb copy, this immuneACCESS table keeps in-frame sequences only and misses some clones. Where compared with another copy, unresolved V genes explain less than half of these, and the others have no known cause. For this sample there are about 46,000 clones; 60% to 85% appear just once. The ten biggest clones cover approximately 0.6% of the sample. Single viable CD3+CD4+CD8-CD45RO+ cells were sorted as memory CD4+ T cells on a FACSAria II. The sample taken for sequencing was memory CD4+ T cells from blood. The receptor set was obtained from an adult in good health and CMV-seronegative.

The chain carries TRBV7-8 and TRBJ2-5; D is unclear. Germline values: CDR1 SGHVS, CDR2 FQNEAQ. The CDR3 contains 16 residues. Trimming left V 2 bases short and J 0 bases short, with 13 bases between. DNA for the CDR3: TGTGCCAGCAGCTTAATTAAATCAGCGAACCAAGAGACCCAGTACTTC. Translating it yields CASSLIKSANQETQYF.

In its sample, this clone was seen a few times. The chain is built from TRBV29-1 and TRBJ1-1; 8 bases line up with TRBD1. CDR3 size: 15 residues. Per germline, CDR1 SQVTM and CDR2 ANQGSEA. The V segment lost 8 bases and the J segment 4 bases; nucleotides outside the gene matches: 15. The CDR3 loop is CSTRGAGGRSTEAFF. The CDR3 DNA reads TGCAGCACCCGAGGGGCAGGGGGCAGGAGCACTGAAGCTTTCTTT. Supplemented by reference TRBV29-1 and TRBJ1-1, the full variable domain reads SAVISQKPSRDICQRGTSLTIQCQVDSQVTMMFWYRQQPGQSLTLIATANQGSEATYESGFVIDKFPISRPNLTFSTLTVSNMSPEDSSIYLCSTRGAGGRSTEAFFGQGTRLTVV.

This clone was recorded once. This chain connects TRBV7-8 to TRBJ1-4, with TRBD1 matching 7 bases. After removal of 6 bases from V and 5 bases from J, the junction contained 9 bases not matched to a gene. The CDR3 extends over 15 amino acids. Germline V gene lookup returns CDR1 SGHVS and CDR2 FQNEAQ. CDR3 sequence (DNA): TGTGCCAGCAGTCCAAGGGACAGTAGGAATGAAAAACTGTTTTTT. This translates into CASSPRDSRNEKLFF.

The chain couples TRBV11-3 to TRBJ2-1, with D possibly being TRBD1 or TRBD2 (6 bases each). CDR3 length: 14 amino acids. Germline loops: CDR1 SGHNT, CDR2 YENEEA. The ends were cut back, 4 bases at V and 10 bases at J, with 17 bases in the middle. CDR3 sequence: CASSSPRGRGEQFF. The CDR3 coding sequence is TGTGCCAGCAGCTCCCCCCGGGGGCGAGGGGAGCAGTTCTTC.

CDR3 DNA sequence: TGTGCCAGCAGCTTAATGGGCGGGGCTCACTCCTACGAGCAGTACTTC. Encoded protein: CASSLMGGAHSYEQYF. The gene calls are TRBV7-3 and TRBJ2-7, with D maybe TRBD2 (6 bases). This CDR3 is 16 amino acids long. Per the germline V gene, CDR1 is SGHTA and CDR2 is FQGTGA. V lost 1 base and J lost 0, with 13 bases in between.

This chain uses TRBV7-6 with TRBJ2-7, with 9 bases fitting TRBD1. V dropped 5 bases and J dropped 7; count of bases not matched to a gene: 6. Germline values: CDR1 SGHVS, CDR2 FNYEAQ. The CDR3 consists of 13 residues. The CDR3 bases are TGTGCCAGCAGCCTAAAACAGGGGGCGGAGCAGTACTTC. Translated, it gives CASSLKQGAEQYF.

CDR3 DNA sequence: TGCGCCAGCAGCTTACTAGCGGGGGGCTTAATTGGTCGTTACAATGAGCAGTTCTTC. Amino acids: CASSLLAGGLIGRYNEQFF. The chain couples TRBV5-1 to TRBJ2-1, with 12 bases lining up with TRBD2. Germline CDR1 reads SGHRS; CDR2 reads YFSETQ. The CDR3 is made up of 19 amino acids. V lost 2 bases and J lost 4; bases outside the gene matches: 13.

V and J are TRBV29-1 and TRBJ1-2, with 7 nucleotides matching TRBD1. This CDR3 is built from 13 residues. Germline V gives CDR1 SQVTM, CDR2 ANQGSEA. Unmatched junction bases numbered 7, after V lost 6 bases and J lost 3 bases. CDR3 region: CSVVWDSYYGYTF. The CDR3 bases are TGCAGCGTGGTCTGGGACAGCTACTATGGCTACACCTTC.

The rearrangement joins TRBV7-9 to TRBJ2-2; the D gene is possibly TRBD1 (7 bases). With 8 bases removed from V and 3 bases from J, the gap between germline ends came to 19 bases. Germline values: CDR1 SEHNR, CDR2 FQNEAQ (reference sequence). The CDR3 is made up of 16 amino acids. The CDR3 protein is CASGGGGQLYTGELFF. In nucleotides, the CDR3 is TGTGCCAGCGGAGGAGGGGGACAGCTATACACCGGGGAGCTGTTTTTT.

This sequence joins TRBV5-8 and TRBJ2-3; 12 nucleotides agree with TRBD2. The CDR3 length is 18 residues. V lost 8 bases to trimming and J lost 2 bases; unmatched junction nucleotides: 15. Germline CDR1 is SGHTS and CDR2 is YDEGEE. The CDR3: CARNDLAGGRDDTDTQYF. CDR3 in DNA: TGTGCCAGAAATGATCTAGCGGGGGGGCGCGACGACACAGATACGCAGTATTTT.

This clone was recorded a few times. This chain links TRBV4-1 with TRBJ2-3; possibly TRBD2 for D (5 bases). This CDR3 comprises 16 residues. Trimming shortened V by 0 bases and J by 0 bases, and 10 bases separated the two germline ends. CDR1 and CDR2 from the germline V gene are MGHRA and YSYEKL. The CDR3 region has the DNA TGCGCCAGCAGCCAAGATTCCGGGGTCAGCACAGATACGCAGTATTTT. Its protein is CASSQDSGVSTDTQYF.

The rearrangement uses TRBV27 and TRBJ1-6; 7 bases map to TRBD1. Germline V gene lookup returns CDR1 MNHEY and CDR2 SMNVEV (reference sequence). The CDR3 is 14 amino acids. V shed 2 bases and J 7 bases; nucleotides not matched to a gene: 2. The CDR3, as DNA: TGTGCCAGCAGTTTAACGACAGGGAATTCACCCCTCCACTTT. It specifies CASSLTTGNSPLHF.

The chain uses TRBV7-3 and TRBJ2-1; 7 bases are shared with TRBD1. The CDR3 loop spans 16 amino acids. The germline V gene encodes CDR1 SGHTA and CDR2 FQGTGA. The junction had 17 bases not matched to a gene; V was cut back by 5 bases and J by 10 bases. The CDR3 sequence: CASSLRQGSGLREQFF. CDR3 sequence (DNA): TGTGCCAGCAGCCTTAGACAGGGATCGGGTCTGAGGGAGCAGTTCTTC.

The genes are TRBV18 and TRBJ2-1; TRBD2 matches 7 bases. V was pared by 2 bases and J by 0 bases, with 16 bases of the junction left unmatched. CDR3 length equals 20 residues. The germline V gene encodes CDR1 KGHSH and CDR2 LQKENI. CDR3 nucleotides: TGTGCCAGCTCACCAGACTTTTTTGCGGGGGACCATAGCTCCTACAATGAGCAGTTCTTC. Protein product: CASSPDFFAGDHSSYNEQFF.

The chain joins TRBV6-5 to TRBJ1-5; maybe TRBD1 (5 bases). Per germline, CDR1 MNHEY and CDR2 SVGAGI. This CDR3 region has 16 residues. With 4 bases removed from V and 2 bases from J, the gap between germline ends came to 15 bases. The CDR3 reads CASSSHSGGGNQPQHF. In DNA, the CDR3 is TGTGCCAGCAGTTCACACTCGGGGGGGGGCAATCAGCCCCAGCATTTT.

The genes are TRBV7-2 and TRBJ2-5, with TRBD1 matching over 9 bases. J lost 1 base, V lost 1 base, and 4 bases had no gene match. CDR1 and CDR2 from the germline V gene are SGHTA and FQGNSA. This CDR3 is built from 16 residues. The CDR3 DNA sequence: TGTGCCAGCAGCTTAGTTGGGACAGGGCCCCAAGAGACCCAGTACTTC. It codes for CASSLVGTGPQETQYF. The variable domain in full, completed from reference TRBV7-2 and TRBJ2-5, reads GAGVSQSPSNKVTEKGKDVELRCDPISGHTALYWYRQSLGQGLEFLIYFQGNSAPDKSGLPSDRFSAERTGGSVSTLTIQRTQQEDSAVYLCASSLVGTGPQETQYFGPGTRLLVL.

This chain connects TRBV18 to TRBJ2-7; the D gene is possibly TRBD2 (6 bases). This CDR3 comprises 16 residues. Deletions cut 5 bases from V and 0 bases from J, with 17 bases between. In germline, CDR1 is KGHSH, CDR2 LQKENI. In DNA form, the CDR3 reads TGTGCCAGCTCATCGACCCGGGACGGGAGCTCCTACGAGCAGTACTTC. Its protein is CASSSTRDGSSYEQYF.

This chain connects TRBV4-1 to TRBJ1-1; D uncertain. The CDR3 is 15 residues long. Trimming took 1 base from V and 1 from J, leaving 10 bases between them. The germline V gene has CDR1 MGHRA and CDR2 YSYEKL. Written as DNA, the CDR3 is TGCGCCAGCAGCCAAGTCCCATCAAGGAACACTGAAGCTTTCTTT. It yields the protein CASSQVPSRNTEAFF.